These 11 T cell receptor beta chains were sequenced from one sample in a study of cytomegalovirus exposure and HLA in healthy donors. The PCR ran on 60 Vbeta and 13 Jbeta primers. TCRdb keeps only in-frame clones here, not all; method: immunoSEQ multiplex PCR. The data hold 130,000 to 150,000 clones, with 80% observed a single time. Sample: PBMCs. These receptors were obtained from a man younger than 45 in good health and CMV-seronegative.

This chain uses TRBV7-3 with TRBJ2-5; 8 bases match TRBD2. The CDR3 runs 14 residues. Losses at the gene ends were 2 bases for V and 5 bases for J; bases not matched to a gene: 4. Germline CDR1 and CDR2: SGHTA and FQGTGA. DNA for the CDR3: TGTGCCAGCAGCTTATCTGCTAGCGGGGAGACCCAGTACTTC. Protein sequence: CASSLSASGETQYF.

This chain connects TRBV30 to TRBJ1-5; D is perhaps TRBD1 (5 bases). This CDR3 spans 14 amino acids. Germline V gene lookup returns CDR1 GTSNPN and CDR2 SVGIG (reference sequence). Trimming cost V 4 bases and J 4 bases, with 14 bases left between them. The CDR3 loop is CAWNRAGPNQPQHF. The CDR3 DNA reads as TGTGCCTGGAATCGGGCAGGGCCAAATCAGCCCCAGCATTTT.

CDR3 region: CASSQDRLAGAFF. In DNA, the CDR3 is TGCGCCAGCAGCCAAGATCGATTGGCAGGAGCTTTCTTT. The chain has TRBV4-1 and TRBJ1-1; no firm D call. From germline, CDR1 is MGHRA and CDR2 YSYEKL. Trimming removed 0 bases at V and 10 bases at J, with 12 bases between. CDR3 size: 13 residues.

The rearrangement uses TRBV4-1 and TRBJ2-7; TRBD2 aligns across 7 bases. With 6 bases clipped from V and 2 bases from J, the junction kept 10 bases outside the gene matches. The CDR3 is made up of 15 amino acids. Germline V gene data show CDR1 as MGHRA and CDR2 as YSYEKL. The CDR3 bases are TGCGCCAGCAGACAACGAGGGGAGGGAACCTACGAGCAGTACTTC. This encodes CASRQRGEGTYEQYF.

The gene calls are TRBV5-1 and TRBJ2-3; 8 bases match TRBD2. The V segment lost 2 bases and the J segment 7 bases; nucleotides outside the gene matches: 9. Germline CDR1 reads SGHRS; CDR2 reads YFSETQ. The CDR3 spans 15 residues. In nucleotides, the CDR3 is TGCGCCAGCAGCTTTGAGCGGGAGATCCGTAATACGCAGTATTTT. This gives the protein CASSFEREIRNTQYF.

The CDR3 loop is CASRPPQGLAGPSYEQYF. DNA of the CDR3: TGTGCAAGTCGCCCCCCACAGGGGTTGGCAGGTCCATCTTACGAGCAGTACTTC. The chain employs TRBV12-2 and TRBJ2-7; TRBD1 is the table's D call and was not checked against the DNA. TRBV12-2 is a known pseudogene. The CDR3 extends over 18 amino acids.

The rearrangement links TRBV9 to TRBJ2-3; 8 positions match TRBD2. Germline assignment: CDR1 SGDLS and CDR2 YYNGEE. CDR3 length equals 15 residues. J was trimmed by 2 bases and V by 2 bases; bases with no gene match: 4. DNA of the CDR3: TGTGCCAGCAGCGTCCATAGCGGGACCACAGATACGCAGTATTTT. It codes for CASSVHSGTTDTQYF.

V usage is TRBV18 and J usage is TRBJ2-1; D is ambiguous. CDR3 length: 11 amino acids. Trimming pared 3 bases from V and 10 bases from J, leaving 7 bases between. CDR1 KGHSH and CDR2 LQKENI come from the germline V gene. The CDR3 nucleotides read TGTGCCAGCTCACCGGTAGTCGAGCAGTTCTTC. The encoded protein is CASSPVVEQFF. The variable domain in full, completed from reference TRBV18 and TRBJ2-1, reads NAGVMQNPRHLVRRRGQEARLRCSPMKGHSHVYWYRQLPEEGLKFMVYLQKENIIDESGMPKERFSAEFPKEGPSILRIQQVVRGDSAAYFCASSPVVEQFFGPGTRLTVL.

The genes are TRBV28 and TRBJ2-2; D is possibly TRBD1 (5 bases). This CDR3 contains 15 residues. In germline, CDR1 is MDHEN, CDR2 SYDVKM. Trimming shortened V by 1 base and J by 4 bases, and 10 bases separated the two germline ends. CDR3: CASSLLPGLTGELFF. The DNA for the CDR3 is TGTGCCAGCAGTTTATTGCCAGGGCTCACCGGGGAGCTGTTTTTT.

The chain couples TRBV4-1 to TRBJ2-3, with 8 bases aligning to TRBD2. This CDR3 is built from 16 residues. V lost 0 bases to trimming and J lost 3 bases; unmatched junction nucleotides: 5. CDR1 is MGHRA and CDR2 is YSYEKL in the germline V gene. The CDR3 sequence is CASSQEISGGTDTQYF. Here the CDR3 DNA reads TGCGCCAGCAGCCAAGAAATCAGCGGGGGTACAGATACGCAGTATTTT.

The CDR3 nucleotides are TGTGCCAGCTCACCTATCGGACTAGCGGGCTCCTACGAGCAGTACTTC. Translation gives CASSPIGLAGSYEQYF. The chain combines TRBV18 with TRBJ2-7, with 11 nucleotides matching TRBD2. Losses at the gene ends were 3 bases for V and 0 bases for J; bases not matched to a gene: 4. The germline CDR1 and CDR2 sequences are KGHSH and LQKENI. This CDR3 comprises 16 residues.